The rows below give T cell receptor beta chains drawn from one sample of a study of blood T cell repertoires in COVID-19. TCRdb keeps only in-frame clones here, not all; method: immunoSEQ multiplex PCR. The sample yields approximately 70,000 clones, roughly nine tenths seen once. The sample comprised peripheral blood. All receptors derive from a woman aged 50 to 60 with COVID-19, enrolled during active disease. Both conserved end residues are part of each CDR3. Fields, in order: clone size, J gene, V gene, D gene, CDR3 DNA, CDR3 protein. The D gene is left open where the match is weak. Clone sizes are given selectively: once, few, many, or a class where the clone is expanded.

abundance: .; j_gene: TRBJ2-3; v_gene: TRBV11-3; d_gene: TRBD2; CDR3nt: TGTGCCAGCAGCTCAGAGGGGCCTTCTAGCGGGAGTGGGAATACGCAGTATTTT; CDR3aa: CASSSEGPSSGSGNTQYF
abundance: .; j_gene: TRBJ1-1; v_gene: TRBV7-9; d_gene: TRBD1; CDR3nt: TGTGCCAGCAGCATATCAGGGGGGAGAAACACTGAAGCTTTCTTT; CDR3aa: CASSISGGRNTEAFF
abundance: once; j_gene: TRBJ2-5; v_gene: TRBV5-6; d_gene: .; CDR3nt: TGTGCCTCACGGCGCGGACAAGAGACCCAGTACTTC; CDR3aa: CASRRGQETQYF
abundance: few; j_gene: TRBJ2-7; v_gene: TRBV27; d_gene: TRBD2; CDR3nt: TGTGCCAGCAGTAAGACTAGCGGCATTAGCTACGAGCAGTACTTC; CDR3aa: CASSKTSGISYEQYF
abundance: .; j_gene: TRBJ2-7; v_gene: TRBV5-1; d_gene: .; CDR3nt: TGCGCCAGCAGCTTGTTGCCATCTAACTACGAGCAGTACTTC; CDR3aa: CASSLLPSNYEQYF
abundance: few; j_gene: TRBJ1-1; v_gene: TRBV5-6; d_gene: .; CDR3nt: TGTGCCAGCAGCTCTACAGGGAGGACTAGGGACACTGAAGCTTTCTTT; CDR3aa: CASSSTGRTRDTEAFF
abundance: .; j_gene: TRBJ1-4; v_gene: TRBV28; d_gene: .; CDR3nt: TGTGCCAGCAGTGGCGTCCAGGGGAAAAATGAAAAACTGTTTTTT; CDR3aa: CASSGVQGKNEKLFF
abundance: .; j_gene: TRBJ2-7; v_gene: TRBV5-1; d_gene: .; CDR3nt: TGCGCCAGCAGCTTGGTCCTGGACTCAATCCCCTACGAGCAGTACTTC; CDR3aa: CASSLVLDSIPYEQYF
abundance: .; j_gene: TRBJ2-1; v_gene: TRBV7-8; d_gene: TRBD2; CDR3nt: TGTGCCAGCAGCTTCAGGACTAGCGGGAAGGGTGAGCAGTTCTTC; CDR3aa: CASSFRTSGKGEQFF
abundance: .; j_gene: TRBJ1-5; v_gene: TRBV11-2; d_gene: TRBD1; CDR3nt: TGTGCCAGCAGCCGGACAGGGCCCAATCAGCCCCAGCATTTT; CDR3aa: CASSRTGPNQPQHF
abundance: .; j_gene: TRBJ2-3; v_gene: TRBV5-6; d_gene: .; CDR3nt: TGTGCCAGCAGCTTGGCCCAAGGACTCCTACCCCTTTTT; CDR3aa: CASSLAQGLLPLF
abundance: .; j_gene: TRBJ2-3; v_gene: TRBV7-3; d_gene: .; CDR3nt: TGTGCCAGCAGCTTAGACTACACAGATACGCAGTATTTT; CDR3aa: CASSLDYTDTQYF
abundance: .; j_gene: TRBJ2-3; v_gene: TRBV6-6; d_gene: .; CDR3nt: TGTGCCAGCAGTTACTCGGAGACAGATACGCAGTATTTT; CDR3aa: CASSYSETDTQYF
abundance: few; j_gene: TRBJ2-3; v_gene: TRBV6-6; d_gene: TRBD2; CDR3nt: TGTGCCAGCAGCACCGGGGGGACCGTGCAGTATTTT; CDR3aa: CASSTGGTVQYF
abundance: .; j_gene: TRBJ2-1; v_gene: TRBV20-1; d_gene: .; CDR3nt: TGCAGTGCTAGTCAGGGGCGCTATGAGCAGTTCTTC; CDR3aa: CSASQGRYEQFF
abundance: once; j_gene: TRBJ2-6; v_gene: TRBV15; d_gene: TRBD1; CDR3nt: TGTGCCACCAGCAGAGGGGGACAGGGGATCCCTGGGGCCAACGTCCTGACTTTC; CDR3aa: CATSRGGQGIPGANVLTF
abundance: .; j_gene: TRBJ1-1; v_gene: TRBV7-9; d_gene: TRBD1; CDR3nt: TGTGCCAGCAGTCCAGGGGGCGTGGGCACTGAAGCTTTCTTT; CDR3aa: CASSPGGVGTEAFF
abundance: once; j_gene: TRBJ1-2; v_gene: TRBV28; d_gene: .; CDR3nt: TGTGCCAGCAATAAGCAGGGCTATGGCTACACCTTC; CDR3aa: CASNKQGYGYTF
abundance: .; j_gene: TRBJ1-1; v_gene: TRBV18; d_gene: TRBD1; CDR3nt: TGTGCCAGCTCACCACAACAGGGGATATCCGAAGCTTTCTTT; CDR3aa: CASSPQQGISEAFF
abundance: .; j_gene: TRBJ2-3; v_gene: TRBV9; d_gene: .; CDR3nt: TGTGCCAGCAGCGTAGGGAGACAGGTCAATAGAGATACGCAGTATTTT; CDR3aa: CASSVGRQVNRDTQYF
abundance: .; j_gene: TRBJ1-5; v_gene: TRBV28; d_gene: .; CDR3nt: TGTGCCAGCAGTTTGAGTTATAGCAATCAGCCCCAGCATTTT; CDR3aa: CASSLSYSNQPQHF
abundance: once; j_gene: TRBJ2-7; v_gene: TRBV7-9; d_gene: TRBD2; CDR3nt: TGTGCCAGCAGCTTAACGGGGGGCTACGAGCAGTACTTC; CDR3aa: CASSLTGGYEQYF
abundance: .; j_gene: TRBJ2-4; v_gene: TRBV7-9; d_gene: .; CDR3nt: TGTGCCAGCAGCTCGGGGTATGAGGCCAACATTCAGTACTTC; CDR3aa: CASSSGYEANIQYF
abundance: once; j_gene: TRBJ2-1; v_gene: TRBV10-1; d_gene: TRBD2; CDR3nt: TGCGCCAGCAGTGGATTAGGGCGGGAGAATGTCTACAATGAGCAGTTCTTC; CDR3aa: CASSGLGRENVYNEQFF
abundance: few; j_gene: TRBJ2-2; v_gene: TRBV5-4; d_gene: .; CDR3nt: TGTGCCAGCAGCCGGGACATCCGAACGAACACCGGGGAGCTGTTTTTT; CDR3aa: CASSRDIRTNTGELFF
abundance: .; j_gene: TRBJ2-7; v_gene: TRBV29-1; d_gene: TRBD1; CDR3nt: TGCAGCGTTGACGAGGGGGCCGAGCAGTACTTC; CDR3aa: CSVDEGAEQYF
abundance: .; j_gene: TRBJ1-6; v_gene: TRBV7-9; d_gene: .; CDR3nt: TGTGCCAGCAGCCCCAACGAAAGAGGGTCACCCCTCCACTTT; CDR3aa: CASSPNERGSPLHF
abundance: .; j_gene: TRBJ2-1; v_gene: TRBV15; d_gene: TRBD1; CDR3nt: TGTGCCACCAGCAGAGTGGACAGGGCTAACAATGAGCAGTTCTTC; CDR3aa: CATSRVDRANNEQFF
abundance: .; j_gene: TRBJ2-7; v_gene: TRBV9; d_gene: .; CDR3nt: TGTGCCAGCAGCGTTGCGCAAAGCTCCTACGAGCAGTACTTC; CDR3aa: CASSVAQSSYEQYF
abundance: .; j_gene: TRBJ2-6; v_gene: TRBV9; d_gene: TRBD1; CDR3nt: TGTGCCAGCAGCGTGGGACAGAGCTCTGGGGCCAACGTCCTGACTTTC; CDR3aa: CASSVGQSSGANVLTF
abundance: .; j_gene: TRBJ2-2; v_gene: TRBV27; d_gene: TRBD1; CDR3nt: TGTGCCAGCAGTTCGGACAGGGGATTCGGCGGGGAGCTGTTTTTT; CDR3aa: CASSSDRGFGGELFF
abundance: .; j_gene: TRBJ2-7; v_gene: TRBV15; d_gene: TRBD2; CDR3nt: TGTGCCACCAGCAGAGATAAAGGACTAGGCTCCTACGAGCAGTACTTC; CDR3aa: CATSRDKGLGSYEQYF
abundance: .; j_gene: TRBJ1-6; v_gene: TRBV4-1; d_gene: .; CDR3nt: TGCGCCAGCAGCCAAGGTCGAGACAGTTATTCACCCCTCCACTTT; CDR3aa: CASSQGRDSYSPLHF